This TCR beta chain was observed in a study of cytomegalovirus exposure and HLA in healthy donors. Overall study context: Early release data held 85 million to 95 million unique TCRs from HLA-typed donors. Regarding the study as a whole: Available immune exposure information was restricted to CMV serostatus only. In vitro assays verified that a few CMV-associated chains recognized CMV antigens specifically.

Germline loops: CDR1 MGHDK, CDR2 SYGVNS. The CDR3 runs 17 residues. V was trimmed by 1 base and J by 4 bases, leaving 19 bases between them. PCR employed 60 Vbeta and 13 Jbeta primers. Assay used: immunoSEQ multiplex PCR; TCRdb lists only in-frame clones, some missing. Of around 140,000 clones detected, around four fifths appear once; the ten largest clones hold roughly 7%. Worth noting for this clone: What it binds is unknown.

As for the donors, each was a healthy bone marrow donor. What was sequenced was PBMCs. This chain links TRBV25-1 with TRBJ2-5; the D gene is possibly TRBD2 (6 bases). The receptor's source is a male donor in good health and CMV-seronegative. The CDR3 reads CASSESGGRRGRETQYF. CDR3 nucleotides: TGTGCCAGCAGTGAATCGGGTGGCAGGCGGGGTAGAGAGACCCAGTACTTC.